Shown below are 29 T cell receptor beta chains from a single sample sequenced in a study of beta chain features in type 1 diabetes. These TCRs are of unknown antigen specificity. TCRB transcripts that were expressed got sequenced, as all of the isolated RNA had been reverse transcribed. Some clones are missing from TCRdb's copy, which holds only in-frame ones; the method was immunoSEQ multiplex PCR. Here the sample spans approximately 170,000 clones, about 7.8% being singletons. General study points: For Type 1 diabetes patients, all four CD4+ subsets carried TCRB CDR3s that were moderately but significantly shorter.

Source material: central memory CD4+ T cells from blood. The source is a middle-aged woman with type 1 diabetes.

This clone occurred a few times. The chain links TRBV6-5 to TRBJ2-7; D is ambiguous. Trimming shortened V by 6 bases and J by 4 bases, and 16 bases separated the two germline ends. Germline-derived CDR1 and CDR2 are MNHEY and SVGAGI. The CDR3 spans 14 residues. CDR3 nucleotides: TGTGCCAGCAGCCCTCGGCAGGTCGGTTACGAGCAGTACTTC. Residues: CASSPRQVGYEQYF.

J is TRBJ2-5 and V is TRBV6-6, with D unresolved. Looked up from germline, CDR1 is MNHNY and CDR2 is SVGAGI (reference sequence). V lost 4 bases and J lost 5, with 11 bases in between. The length of the CDR3 is 13 residues. CDR3 protein: CASSLRSYETQYF. CDR3 in DNA: TGTGCCAGCAGTTTACGGAGTTACGAGACCCAGTACTTC.

The rearrangement joins TRBV7-3 to TRBJ1-1, with D perhaps matching TRBD1 (5 bases). Between the trimmed V and J ends, which lost 5 bases and 1 base, there was a span of 14 bases. The germline CDR1 and CDR2 sequences are SGHTA and FQGTGA. The CDR3 has 15 residues. The CDR3 DNA reads TGTGCCAGCAGCACCTCAGGCGGGGGGAACACTGAAGCTTTCTTT. Translated, it gives CASSTSGGGNTEAFF.

This clone was observed a handful of times. The gene calls are TRBV4-3 and TRBJ2-1; 7 bases agree with TRBD2. In germline, CDR1 is LGHNA, CDR2 YSLEER. V shed 0 bases and J 9 bases; nucleotides not matched to a gene: 2. This CDR3 has 13 residues. CDR3 bases: TGCGCCAGCAGCCAAGAGGGAGGGTCTGAGCAGTTCTTC. Its protein is CASSQEGGSEQFF.

This clone was seen a few times. The rearrangement links TRBV28 to TRBJ1-5; 9 bases fit TRBD1. Germline V gives CDR1 MDHEN, CDR2 SYDVKM. The CDR3 sequence is 15 residues long. V shed 2 bases and J 4 bases; nucleotides not matched to a gene: 3. For the CDR3, the DNA is TGTGCCAGCAGTTTAAGGACAGGGGTGAATCAGCCCCAGCATTTT. Encoded protein: CASSLRTGVNQPQHF. The full variable domain, completed using reference TRBV28 and TRBJ1-5, is DVKVTQSSRYLVKRTGEKVFLECVQDMDHENMFWYRQDPGLGLRLIYFSYDVKMKEKGDIPEGYSVSREKKERFSLILESASTNQTSMYLCASSLRTGVNQPQHFGDGTRLSIL.

The chain is built from TRBV28 and TRBJ1-5; D ambiguous. The CDR3 has 15 residues. CDR1 MDHEN and CDR2 SYDVKM come from the germline V gene. Between the trimmed V and J ends, which lost 4 bases and 7 bases, there was a span of 17 bases. CDR3 sequence reads: CASSSIYGRGQPQHF. The CDR3 DNA reads as TGTGCCAGCAGTTCTATATATGGACGAGGGCAGCCCCAGCATTTT.

This clone has a handful of counts. The chain couples TRBV10-3 to TRBJ2-2; no firm D call. V was trimmed by 2 bases and J by 6 bases, leaving 10 bases between them. This CDR3 is 14 amino acids long. The V gene's germline CDR1 is ENHRY and CDR2 SYGVKD. The CDR3 coding sequence is TGTGCCATCAGTGAGCTGGGTAGCCCCGGGGAGCTGTTTTTT. Protein sequence: CAISELGSPGELFF.

This clone was detected only a few times. CDR3 loop: CASSPTGFSNQPQHF. The CDR3 DNA follows: TGCGCCAGCAGCCCCACAGGGTTTAGCAATCAGCCCCAGCATTTT. V and J are TRBV4-3 and TRBJ1-5; TRBD1 is a possible D gene (6 bases). The CDR3 runs to 15 residues. Germline values: CDR1 LGHNA, CDR2 YSLEER. V dropped 4 bases and J dropped 0 bases, with 10 bases sitting between them.

The chain uses TRBV5-1 and TRBJ2-5; 13 bases are a match to TRBD2. V lost 2 bases and J lost 5; bases outside the gene matches: 3. Germline CDR1 is SGHRS and CDR2 is YFSETQ. The CDR3 extends over 15 amino acids. This CDR3 is CASSFGTSGVETQYF. CDR3 DNA: TGCGCCAGCAGCTTTGGGACTAGCGGGGTGGAGACCCAGTACTTC.

V and J are TRBV9 and TRBJ1-1; the D is unclear. Germline V gene sequence: CDR1 SGDLS, CDR2 YYNGEE. The CDR3 totals 13 residues. The germline V and J ends were trimmed by 4 bases and 5 bases, with 12 bases remaining between them. The CDR3 DNA follows: TGTGCCAGCAGCTTAGGAGATCCTACTGAAGCTTTCTTT. It encodes CASSLGDPTEAFF.

This clone has a handful of counts. The chain links TRBV29-1 to TRBJ2-2, with D perhaps matching TRBD1 (7 bases). The CDR3 length is 16 residues. Germline CDR1 SQVTM, CDR2 ANQGSEA. Deletions cut 4 bases from V and 6 bases from J, with 21 bases between. The CDR3 DNA reads TGCAGCGTTGGGTTTACAGGAGGGGGCGTTTCCGGGGAGCTGTTTTTT. This sequence encodes CSVGFTGGGVSGELFF.

The chain couples TRBV10-3 to TRBJ2-1, with D possibly being TRBD2 (5 bases). The germline gives CDR1 ENHRY, CDR2 SYGVKD. The germline V and J ends were trimmed by 4 bases and 9 bases, with 10 bases remaining between them. CDR3 length: 12 residues. This CDR3 reads CAISAGGREQFF. The DNA of the CDR3 is TGTGCCATCAGTGCGGGCGGGCGTGAGCAGTTCTTC.

This sequence joins TRBV28 and TRBJ1-2; D gene ambiguous. Trimming shortened V by 2 bases and J by 2 bases, and 15 bases separated the two germline ends. The CDR3 runs to 16 residues. Per germline, CDR1 MDHEN and CDR2 SYDVKM. The CDR3 region has the DNA TGTGCCAGCAGTTTAACCACCCCGATCGGGAACTATGGCTACACCTTC. Translated: CASSLTTPIGNYGYTF.

V and J are TRBV5-4 and TRBJ2-7; D possibly corresponds to TRBD2 (5 bases). This CDR3 has 15 amino acids. Germline CDR1 SGHNT, CDR2 YYREEE (reference sequence). V lost 4 bases and J 3 bases, leaving 17 bases between the germline ends. The CDR3 sequence: CASSPSNPGIYEQYF. The CDR3 DNA reads as TGTGCCAGCAGCCCCTCCAACCCGGGGATCTACGAGCAGTACTTC.

This chain uses TRBV6-6 with TRBJ2-5; D is possibly TRBD2 (5 bases). Trimming left V 0 bases short and J 2 bases short, with 7 bases between. Germline V gene lookup returns CDR1 MNHNY and CDR2 SVGAGI (reference sequence). CDR3 length equals 14 residues. The chain's CDR3 is CASSYSSGQETQYF. The CDR3, as DNA: TGTGCCAGCAGTTACTCGTCGGGGCAAGAGACCCAGTACTTC.

This clone has a handful of counts. The gene calls are TRBV7-2 and TRBJ2-1, with 8 positions matching TRBD1. The CDR3 loop spans 13 amino acids. The J segment lost 10 bases and the V segment lost 5 bases, leaving 7 bases of the junction unmatched. Germline lookup yields CDR1 SGHTA and CDR2 FQGNSA. DNA of the CDR3: TGTGCCAGCAGCAGGACAGGGCTTGAGGAGCAGTTCTTC. It yields the protein CASSRTGLEEQFF.

CDR3 nucleotide sequence: TGTGCCAGCAGCTTGGACAGGGTTATAACCGAGCAGTACTTC. Translating gives CASSLDRVITEQYF. The chain carries TRBV7-2 and TRBJ2-7, with 8 bases lining up with TRBD1. Per the germline V gene, CDR1 is SGHTA and CDR2 is FQGNSA. CDR3 length equals 14 residues. V gave up 3 bases and J gave up 6 bases; unmatched junction bases: 7. Together with reference TRBV7-2 and TRBJ2-7, the CDR3 gives the full variable domain: GAGVSQSPSNKVTEKGKDVELRCDPISGHTALYWYRQSLGQGLEFLIYFQGNSAPDKSGLPSDRFSAERTGGSVSTLTIQRTQQEDSAVYLCASSLDRVITEQYFGPGTRLTVT.

The genes are TRBV28 and TRBJ1-1; D perhaps matches TRBD1 (5 bases). Germline lookup yields CDR1 MDHEN and CDR2 SYDVKM. The CDR3 totals 15 residues. Trimming removed 3 bases from V and 4 bases from J, with 15 bases in between. In DNA form, the CDR3 reads TGTGCCAGCAGTTTTGCCCGTGGTGGGGCCACTGAAGCTTTCTTT. This codes for CASSFARGGATEAFF.

The V gene is TRBV5-4, the J gene TRBJ2-7, with 8 positions matching TRBD2. V lost 3 bases, J lost 0 bases, and 5 bases stayed unmatched. Germline CDR1 reads SGHNT; CDR2 reads YYREEE (reference sequence). CDR3 length: 15 amino acids. The chain's CDR3 is CASSSSGTSSYEQYF. DNA for the CDR3: TGTGCCAGCAGCTCTTCCGGGACTAGCTCCTACGAGCAGTACTTC.

J is TRBJ2-1 and V is TRBV10-3, with 11 nucleotides matching TRBD1. V dropped 7 bases and J dropped 8; count of bases not matched to a gene: 7. This CDR3 is 14 amino acids long. In germline, CDR1 is ENHRY, CDR2 SYGVKD. The CDR3 protein is CAIMAGTGGDEQFF. In DNA, the CDR3 is TGTGCCATCATGGCCGGGACAGGGGGAGATGAGCAGTTCTTC.

The chain is built from TRBV19 and TRBJ2-1; the D gene is possibly TRBD1 (6 bases). Trimming removed 3 bases at V and 7 bases at J, with 19 bases between. The germline CDR1 and CDR2 sequences are LNHDA and SQIVND (reference sequence). The CDR3 totals 16 residues. CDR3 nucleotide sequence: TGTGCCAGTAGTATCAACCCACCACTTACAGGGAATGAGCAGTTCTTC. This translates into CASSINPPLTGNEQFF.

The gene calls are TRBV5-1 and TRBJ2-3, with 10 bases aligning to TRBD2. Germline V gene data show CDR1 as SGHRS and CDR2 as YFSETQ. The trim removed 3 bases at V and 1 base at J, leaving 2 bases unmatched. CDR3 length equals 15 residues. The CDR3 here is CASSSGLAGTDTQYF. The DNA of the CDR3 is TGCGCCAGCAGCTCCGGACTAGCGGGCACAGATACGCAGTATTTT. The entire variable domain, with the rest obtained from reference TRBV5-1 and TRBJ2-3, is as follows: KAGVTQTPRYLIKTRGQQVTLSCSPISGHRSVSWYQQTPGQGLQFLFEYFSETQRNKGNFPGRFSGRQFSNSRSEMNVSTLELGDSALYLCASSSGLAGTDTQYFGPGTRLTVL.

The CDR3 loop reads CSATSYNEQFF. For the CDR3, the DNA is TGCAGCGCTACGAGTTACAATGAGCAGTTCTTC. The V call is TRBV29-1, the J call TRBJ2-1, with D hard to call. V dropped 7 bases and J dropped 4 bases, with 8 bases sitting between them. The CDR3 loop spans 11 amino acids. Germline CDR1 and CDR2: SQVTM and ANQGSEA.

This chain joins TRBV4-2 and TRBJ2-3; D perhaps matches TRBD1 (6 bases). Germline V gene data show CDR1 as LGHNA and CDR2 as YNFKEQ. CDR3 size: 15 residues. V lost 1 base to trimming and J lost 7 bases, with 15 bases between them. Here the CDR3 reads CASSQVVGAVNTQYF. The CDR3 DNA follows: TGTGCCAGCAGCCAAGTGGTGGGGGCCGTGAATACGCAGTATTTT.

The chain has TRBV9 and TRBJ1-1, with a tentative D call TRBD1 (6 bases). CDR3 length equals 14 residues. Deletions cut 4 bases from V and 5 bases from J, with 15 bases between. Germline lookup yields CDR1 SGDLS and CDR2 YYNGEE. CDR3 protein: CASSSNPQGTEAFF. The DNA of the CDR3 is TGTGCCAGCAGCTCGAATCCACAGGGAACTGAAGCTTTCTTT.

This clone was detected ten times or more. J is TRBJ2-5 and V is TRBV28; a weak D match, TRBD1 (5 bases). V was clipped by 7 bases and J by 4 bases, with 10 bases between them. CDR1 is MDHEN and CDR2 is SYDVKM in the germline V gene. The CDR3 extends over 12 amino acids. DNA for the CDR3: TGTGCCAGCATTACCCAGGGAGAGACCCAGTACTTC. It codes for CASITQGETQYF.

This sequence joins TRBV28 and TRBJ1-5, with D tentatively TRBD1 (6 bases). Germline V gives CDR1 MDHEN, CDR2 SYDVKM. There are 16 residues in the CDR3. Between the trimmed V and J ends, which lost 5 bases and 3 bases, there was a span of 17 bases. This chain's CDR3 is CASSPQGILPNQPQHF. CDR3 coding DNA: TGTGCCAGCAGTCCACAGGGCATCTTACCCAATCAGCCCCAGCATTTT. The entire variable domain, with the rest obtained from reference TRBV28 and TRBJ1-5, is as follows: DVKVTQSSRYLVKRTGEKVFLECVQDMDHENMFWYRQDPGLGLRLIYFSYDVKMKEKGDIPEGYSVSREKKERFSLILESASTNQTSMYLCASSPQGILPNQPQHFGDGTRLSIL.

This clone was picked up a small number of times. The V gene is TRBV9, the J gene TRBJ1-5; a possible D gene is TRBD1 (6 bases). Germline CDR1 SGDLS, CDR2 YYNGEE. This CDR3 contains 13 residues. V was clipped by 0 bases and J by 7 bases, with 8 bases between them. The CDR3 sequence is CASSVEGVQPQHF. Written as DNA, the CDR3 is TGTGCCAGCAGCGTAGAGGGGGTGCAGCCCCAGCATTTT.

This clone occurred a few times. The same CDR3 also results from other DNA sequences found in this sample. The chain recombines TRBV7-2 with TRBJ1-1; D is unclear. V lost 5 bases to trimming and J lost 1 base, with 11 bases between them. The CDR3 extends over 14 amino acids. The germline CDR1 and CDR2 sequences are SGHTA and FQGNSA. CDR3 DNA sequence: TGTGCCAGCAGCCCCCAGGAGGGGAACACTGAAGCTTTCTTT. This gives the protein CASSPQEGNTEAFF.